This entry concerns a single T cell receptor (beta chain). How the authors handled the data: Counts of nucleated cells, estimated from reference gene primer amplification, were obtained. TCRdb keeps only in-frame clones here, not all; method: immunoSEQ multiplex PCR. That table furnishes V, J and clone size, whereas the DNA furnished D and trimming. The data show some 87,000 clones, with about 86% seen just once and less than 40% held by the top ten. The entry originates in a study of blood T cell repertoires in COVID-19. Looking at the study overall: The origin of the acute and convalescent COVID-19 samples was the United States, Italy and Spain. The cDNA or gDNA used as material had been derived from T cells, B-cell-depleted T cells, or PBMCs.

Germline V gene data show CDR1 as MNHEY and CDR2 as SMNVEV (reference sequence). This CDR3 has 12 residues. V dropped 5 bases and J dropped 15 bases, with 17 bases sitting between them. Material: peripheral blood. The chain couples TRBV27 to TRBJ2-1; TRBD2 might be the D (5 bases). The TCR was taken from a man at least 80 years old with active or convalescent COVID-19. CDR3: CASSPLLGSTFF. The DNA for the CDR3 is TGTGCCAGCAGTCCCTTACTAGGATCGACGTTCTTC.